These T cell receptor beta chains were read from a single sample in a study of OX40 agonist ivuxolimab in advanced cancers. Sequencing was performed with immunoSEQ multiplex PCR; in TCRdb, only in-frame clones are kept and a portion is missing. The sample lists some 80,000 clones; about 83% were seen once. Sequencing was performed on CD4+ or CD8+ T cells sorted from blood, taken in a trial of the OX40 agonist ivuxolimab. These TCRs come from an adult with an advanced solid tumor such as melanoma, head and neck, liver or kidney cancer. CDR3s include the opening cysteine and the closing phenylalanine or tryptophan. A D gene is named only where the DNA matches it firmly. Not all rows give a size; the values are once, few, many and, for expanded clones, a class.

TRBV15,NA,TRBJ1-5,NA,TGTGCCACCAGCAGAGAGGGAGATAGCAATCAGCCCCAGCATTTT,CATSREGDSNQPQHF
TRBV4-3,TRBD1,TRBJ1-2,NA,TGCGCCAGCAGACAAGAGCACTCCCGGGACAGGAACTATGGCTACACCTTC,CASRQEHSRDRNYGYTF
TRBV5-4,TRBD1,TRBJ2-7,NA,TGTGCCAGCAGACCGGACAGGTTGTCCTACGAGCAGTACTTC,CASRPDRLSYEQYF
TRBV2,NA,TRBJ1-2,NA,TGTGCCAGCAGTGAGTTCCAAGGGGGATACACCTTC,CASSEFQGGYTF
TRBV11-2,NA,TRBJ1-2,NA,TGTGCCAGCAGCTTAGATGGGGACCCCTCTTTAGCCTATGGCTACACCTTC,CASSLDGDPSLAYGYTF
TRBV19,NA,TRBJ2-1,NA,TGTGCCAGTACTGAGGACAACTACAATGAGCAGTTCTTC,CASTEDNYNEQFF
TRBV5-1,NA,TRBJ1-1,NA,TGCGCCAGCAGCCCAGGGTTTCGGACTTGGGACACTGAAGCTTTCTTT,CASSPGFRTWDTEAFF
TRBV4-1,NA,TRBJ1-6,NA,TGCGCCAGCAGCCTAGGGACGGGGGATAATTCACCCCTCCACTTT,CASSLGTGDNSPLHF
TRBV7-2,NA,TRBJ1-6,NA,TGTGCCAGCAGCTTAGAAGGGGCGGGGATCTCACCCCTCCACTTT,CASSLEGAGISPLHF
TRBV4-2,TRBD1,TRBJ1-2,NA,TGTGCCAGCAGCCACGGTGGACAGGGGCCTCCTAACTATGGCTACACCTTC,CASSHGGQGPPNYGYTF
TRBV12-5,TRBD1,TRBJ2-1,NA,TGTGCTAGTGGTTTGGTACGGGACAGGACATACAATGAGCAGTTCTTC,CASGLVRDRTYNEQFF
TRBV2,NA,TRBJ1-6,once,TGTGCCAGCAGTGAAAAGGGATATAATTCACCCCTCCACTTT,CASSEKGYNSPLHF
TRBV7-2,NA,TRBJ2-7,NA,TGTGCCAGCAGCGACCGGGACACCATCTCCTACGAGCAGTACTTC,CASSDRDTISYEQYF
TRBV9,NA,TRBJ1-6,NA,TGTGCCAGCAGCGTAGAAGGGCATAATTCACCCCTCCACTTT,CASSVEGHNSPLHF
TRBV7-9,NA,TRBJ1-5,few,TGTGCCAGCAGCTTGGGGACACCGAATCAGCCCCAGCATTTT,CASSLGTPNQPQHF
TRBV30,NA,TRBJ1-1,few,TGTGCCTGGAGTGTGGGGACCGAAGCTTTCTTT,CAWSVGTEAFF
TRBV14,TRBD2,TRBJ2-3,NA,TGTGCCAGCAGCCACAGCGGGGGGCCTTCCGGGGATACGCAGTATTTT,CASSHSGGPSGDTQYF
TRBV30,NA,TRBJ1-5,once,TGTGCCTGGAGTGTACAGGGTCAGCCCCAGCATTTT,CAWSVQGQPQHF
TRBV18,TRBD1,TRBJ2-7,NA,TGTGCCAGCTCCCGAGGACAGGGCTACGAGCAGTACTTC,CASSRGQGYEQYF
TRBV28,NA,TRBJ1-1,NA,TGTGCCAGCAGTTTCAGACGAAACACTGAAGCTTTCTTT,CASSFRRNTEAFF
TRBV12-5,NA,TRBJ1-2,NA,TGTGCTAGTGGTTTGGATCCAAACAGAGGCGTCATTGGCTACACCTTC,CASGLDPNRGVIGYTF
TRBV10-3,NA,TRBJ2-7,once,TGTGCCATCAGTGAGACAGTGAGTTCCTACGAGCAGTACTTC,CAISETVSSYEQYF
TRBV2,NA,TRBJ1-6,NA,TGTGCCAGCTTTGGTCAATGGGGTTCACCCCTCCACTTT,CASFGQWGSPLHF
TRBV4-3,TRBD2,TRBJ2-5,NA,TGCGCCAGCAGCCAAGGCGTCCCGGGACTAGCGGGGGGAGAGACCCAGTACTTC,CASSQGVPGLAGGETQYF
TRBV2,NA,TRBJ1-2,NA,TGTGCCAGCAGTGAGGCGGCACATAGCAGTGGCTACACCTTC,CASSEAAHSSGYTF
TRBV18,NA,TRBJ2-5,NA,TGTGCCAGCTCACCCGCCGGGGAGACCCAGTACTTC,CASSPAGETQYF
TRBV5-1,TRBD1,TRBJ1-1,NA,TGCGCCAGCAGCTTGCAGGGACAGTCGAACACTGAAGCTTTCTTT,CASSLQGQSNTEAFF
TRBV23-1,NA,TRBJ1-5,NA,TGCGCCAGCAGTAGATCCCCTGGCAATCAGCCCCAGCATTTT,CASSRSPGNQPQHF
TRBV6-1,TRBD2,TRBJ2-7,NA,TGTGCCAGCAGTGAGTTAGCGGGAGCCTCCTACGAGCAGTACTTC,CASSELAGASYEQYF
TRBV7-2,TRBD2,TRBJ2-7,NA,TGTGCCAGCAGCTTAGGTCCTAGCGGGACCTACGAGCAGTACTTC,CASSLGPSGTYEQYF
TRBV19,NA,TRBJ2-3,NA,TGTGCCAGTAGTATAGATCCTCCGCCGGGCCCGGATACGCAGTATTTT,CASSIDPPPGPDTQYF
TRBV29-1,NA,TRBJ1-1,NA,TGCAGCGTTGTTTACGGGGGGAACACTGAAGCTTTCTTT,CSVVYGGNTEAFF
TRBV19,NA,TRBJ1-4,NA,TGTGCCAGTAGTAGCGGACGGCTAAATGAAAAACTGTTTTTT,CASSSGRLNEKLFF
TRBV7-9,NA,TRBJ2-3,NA,TGTGCCAGCAGCTCGAGGGACTTGAGCACAGATACGCAGTATTTT,CASSSRDLSTDTQYF
TRBV10-1,NA,TRBJ2-7,NA,TGCGCCAGCATAGAAGGACACAACTCCTACGAGCAGTACTTC,CASIEGHNSYEQYF
TRBV29-1,NA,TRBJ2-5,NA,TGCAGCGTCCTCCGAATGGGACTGATTCAAGAGACCCAGTACTTC,CSVLRMGLIQETQYF
TRBV30,TRBD1,TRBJ1-2,once,TGTGCCTGGAGCCCCCGGGACAGGCCTAACTATGGCTACACCTTC,CAWSPRDRPNYGYTF
TRBV5-1,TRBD1,TRBJ2-5,NA,TGCGCCAGCAGCTTGACCGGACAGGTCCAAGAGACCCAGTACTTC,CASSLTGQVQETQYF
TRBV9,NA,TRBJ1-3,NA,TGTGCCAGCAGCGTAGAGAACACCTACTCTGGAAACACCATATATTTT,CASSVENTYSGNTIYF
TRBV10-3,TRBD1,TRBJ2-5,NA,TGTGCCATCAGTGAACGGACAGGTCACCAAGAGACCCAGTACTTC,CAISERTGHQETQYF
TRBV6-4,NA,TRBJ1-2,NA,TGTGCCAGCAGTTACCCGGTTAACTATGGCTACACCTTC,CASSYPVNYGYTF
TRBV6-1,TRBD2,TRBJ2-3,once,TGTGCCAGCAGCCTGGGACTAGCCATCACAGATACGCAGTATTTT,CASSLGLAITDTQYF